This entry is about one T cell receptor beta chain. The target antigen is unknown. The sample is drawn from a study of cytomegalovirus exposure and HLA in healthy donors. General study findings and limits: CMV serostatus was the sole immune exposure data available. The later analysis indicated that the majority of CMV-associated TCR beta chains appeared HLA-restricted.

Every donor was a healthy person donating bone marrow. Researchers ran the PCR with 60 Vbeta and 13 Jbeta primers. The data were produced by immunoSEQ multiplex PCR, yet TCRdb's version contains in-frame clones alone and is incomplete. The data contain some 140,000 clones, over 65% of them singletons. V shed 0 bases and J 3 bases; nucleotides not matched to a gene: 3. The CDR3 covers 15 residues. Germline V CDR1 and CDR2: SGHRS, YFSETQ. The sequence came from a woman in her thirties or forties in good health and CMV-seronegative. The rearrangement joins TRBV5-1 to TRBJ2-5; 9 bases match TRBD2. Sequencing was done on a sample of PBMCs. CDR3 DNA sequence: TGCGCCAGCAGCTTGGGGACTAGCGTAAAAGAGACCCAGTACTTC. Protein product: CASSLGTSVKETQYF. The full variable domain, with the rest looked up from reference TRBV5-1 and TRBJ2-5, is KAGVTQTPRYLIKTRGQQVTLSCSPISGHRSVSWYQQTPGQGLQFLFEYFSETQRNKGNFPGRFSGRQFSNSRSEMNVSTLELGDSALYLCASSLGTSVKETQYFGPGTRLLVL.